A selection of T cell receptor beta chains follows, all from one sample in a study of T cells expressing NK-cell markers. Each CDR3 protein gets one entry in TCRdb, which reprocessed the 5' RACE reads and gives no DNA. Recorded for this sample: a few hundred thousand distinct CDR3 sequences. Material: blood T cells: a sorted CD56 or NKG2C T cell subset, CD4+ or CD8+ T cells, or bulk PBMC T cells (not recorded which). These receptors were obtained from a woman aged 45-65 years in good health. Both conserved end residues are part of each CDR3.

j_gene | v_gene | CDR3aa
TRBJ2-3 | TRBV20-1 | CSARELAGAGGADTQYF
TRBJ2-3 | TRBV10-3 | CAISASRASTDTQYF
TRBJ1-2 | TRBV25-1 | CASSDPLTPNYGYTF
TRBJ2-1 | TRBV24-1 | CATSDLPLRASNEQFF
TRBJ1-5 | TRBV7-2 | CASSLGGRFSNQPQHF
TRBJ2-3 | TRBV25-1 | CASSDTGRDDTQYF
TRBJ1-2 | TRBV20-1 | CSARDRTKGYGYTF
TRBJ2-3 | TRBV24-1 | CATSDRSYTDTQYF
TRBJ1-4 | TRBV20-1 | CSARDLLNQFF
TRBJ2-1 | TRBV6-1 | CASRPNRLPWNEQFF
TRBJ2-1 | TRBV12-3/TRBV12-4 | CASSNLAGGISSYNEQFF
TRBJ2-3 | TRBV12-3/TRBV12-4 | CASTWRGFPTDTQYF
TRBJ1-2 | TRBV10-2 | CASSESITGGYVYGYTF
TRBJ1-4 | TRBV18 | CASSPARDEKLFF
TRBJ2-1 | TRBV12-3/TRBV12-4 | CASSLSATAQQFF
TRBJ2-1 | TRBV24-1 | CATSGSSGRAPNEQFF
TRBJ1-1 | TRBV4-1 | CASSQVGKAPSEAFF
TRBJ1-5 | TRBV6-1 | CASSETVSRGIGGQPQHF
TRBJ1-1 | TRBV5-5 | CASSSRTDMNTEAFF
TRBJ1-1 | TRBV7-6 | CASSLARTGGDTEAFF
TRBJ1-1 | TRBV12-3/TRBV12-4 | CASSLRRPPNTEAFF
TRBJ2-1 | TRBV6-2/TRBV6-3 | CASSYRGASGYNEQFF
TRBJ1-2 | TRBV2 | CASNQFRGQLNYGYTF
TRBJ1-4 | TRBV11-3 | CASSAYPLEKLFF
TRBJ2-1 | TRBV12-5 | CASGFIGERQFF
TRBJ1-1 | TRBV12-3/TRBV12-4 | CASSFGYVEAFF
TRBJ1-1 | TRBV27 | CASSPRLYRFEAFF
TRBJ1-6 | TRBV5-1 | CASSLAGHSDSPLHF
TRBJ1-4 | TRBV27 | CASSGRGTKLFF
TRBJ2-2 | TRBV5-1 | CASSSLAGVAGELFF
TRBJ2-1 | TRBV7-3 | CASSLNPTPGASWFF
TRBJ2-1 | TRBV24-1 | CATSALAGTHRNEQFF
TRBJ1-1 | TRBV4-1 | CASSQESWSGTEAFF
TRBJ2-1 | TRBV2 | CASTSESSYNEQFF
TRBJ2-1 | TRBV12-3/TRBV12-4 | CASRPQLATGSNEQFF
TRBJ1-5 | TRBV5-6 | CASSSERGSNQPQHF
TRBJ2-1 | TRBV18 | CASSLAALSYNEQFF
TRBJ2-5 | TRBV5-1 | CASSPGVGGGETQYF
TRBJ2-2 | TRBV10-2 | CASSEPLRLETGELFF
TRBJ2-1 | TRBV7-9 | CASSLVAGGDKEQFF
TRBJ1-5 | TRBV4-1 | CASSQDLGVHQPQHF